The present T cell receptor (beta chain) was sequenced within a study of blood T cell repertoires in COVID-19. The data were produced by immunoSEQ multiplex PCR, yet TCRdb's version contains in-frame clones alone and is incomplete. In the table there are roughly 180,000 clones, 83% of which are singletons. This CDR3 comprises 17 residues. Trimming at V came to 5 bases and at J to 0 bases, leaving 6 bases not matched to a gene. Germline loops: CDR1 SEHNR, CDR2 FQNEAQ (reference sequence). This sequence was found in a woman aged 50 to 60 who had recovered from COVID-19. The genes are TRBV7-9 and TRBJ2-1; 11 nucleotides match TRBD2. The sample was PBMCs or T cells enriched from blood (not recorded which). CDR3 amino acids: CASSIKTSGSSYNEQFF. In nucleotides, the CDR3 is TGTGCCAGCAGCATTAAAACTAGCGGGAGCTCCTACAATGAGCAGTTCTTC.